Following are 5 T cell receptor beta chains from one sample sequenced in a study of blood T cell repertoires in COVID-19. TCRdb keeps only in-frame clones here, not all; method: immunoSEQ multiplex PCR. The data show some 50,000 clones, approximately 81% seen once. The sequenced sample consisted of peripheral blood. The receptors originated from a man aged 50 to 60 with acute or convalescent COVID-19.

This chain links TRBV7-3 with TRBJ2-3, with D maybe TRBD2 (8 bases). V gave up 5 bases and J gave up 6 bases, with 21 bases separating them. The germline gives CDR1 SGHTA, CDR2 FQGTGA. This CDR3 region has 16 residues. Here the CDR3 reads CASSPGGAGVWDTQYF. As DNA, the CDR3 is TGTGCCAGCAGCCCAGGGGGAGCGGGGGTATGGGATACGCAGTATTTT. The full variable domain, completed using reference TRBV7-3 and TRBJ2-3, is GAGVSQTPSNKVTEKGKYVELRCDPISGHTALYWYRQSLGQGPEFLIYFQGTGAADDSGLPNDRFFAVRPEGSVSTLKIQRTERGDSAVYLCASSPGGAGVWDTQYFGPGTRLTVL.

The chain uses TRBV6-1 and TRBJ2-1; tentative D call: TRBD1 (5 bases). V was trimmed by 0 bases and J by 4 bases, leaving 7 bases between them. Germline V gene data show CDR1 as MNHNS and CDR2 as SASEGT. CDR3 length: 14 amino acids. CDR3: CASSEANRYNEQFF. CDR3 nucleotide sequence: TGTGCCAGCAGTGAAGCGAACAGGTACAATGAGCAGTTCTTC.

CDR3 nucleotide sequence: TGTGCCAGCAGCTTCGGGGAGGACACTGAAGCTTTCTTT. Translated: CASSFGEDTEAFF. The chain couples TRBV5-5 to TRBJ1-1; no definite D call. The CDR3 length is 13 residues. Trimming left V 2 bases short and J 3 bases short, with 8 bases between. CDR1 is SGHKS, CDR2 YYEKEE, per germline (reference sequence).

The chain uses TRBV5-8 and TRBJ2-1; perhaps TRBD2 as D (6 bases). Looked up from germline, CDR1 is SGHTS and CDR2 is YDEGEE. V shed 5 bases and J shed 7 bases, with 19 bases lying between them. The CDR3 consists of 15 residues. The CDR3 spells CASSPTQRVYNEQFF. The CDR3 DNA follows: TGTGCCAGCAGTCCTACCCAGCGGGTTTATAATGAGCAGTTCTTC.

The CDR3 DNA reads as TGTGCCAGCAGCCCGTCCCCACGGGGGGGCCAGGAGGAGCTGTTTTTT. As protein: CASSPSPRGGQEELFF. This chain connects TRBV9 to TRBJ2-2; 8 nucleotides match TRBD2. CDR1 and CDR2 (germline): SGDLS, YYNGEE. V was clipped by 4 bases and J by 10 bases; unmatched bases: 15. CDR3 length: 16 residues. Supplemented by reference TRBV9 and TRBJ2-2, the full variable domain reads DSGVTQTPKHLITATGQRVTLRCSPRSGDLSVYWYQQSLDQGLQFLIQYYNGEERAKGNILERFSAQQFPDLHSELNLSSLELGDSALYFCASSPSPRGGQEELFFGEGSRLTVL.